This T cell receptor (beta chain) was documented in a study of cytomegalovirus exposure and HLA in healthy donors. In its sample, this clone was seen once. Primers included in the PCR were 60 Vbeta and 13 Jbeta primers. Authors' analysis steps: Approximately 12 million of tens of millions of unique TCR beta chains were shared, per a later count. Generated by immunoSEQ multiplex PCR, the TCRdb table keeps only in-frame clones and is missing some. Clone size and the V and J calls come from that table; the DNA yielded D and trimming. The repertoire includes about 200,000 clones, over 75% of them detected once, and 0.22% sits in the top ten. V gave up 6 bases and J gave up 8 bases, with 21 bases separating them. The germline gives CDR1 MNHNS, CDR2 SASEGT. This CDR3 is 15 amino acids long. Donors had nominal health at sampling but likely had unrecorded immune exposures.

The sequencing sample was made of PBMCs. The chain joins TRBV6-1 to TRBJ2-3; TRBD2 is a possible D gene (6 bases). The receptor was derived from a girl aged 2-9 years in good health and CMV-seronegative. CDR3 bases: TGTGCCAGCAGAGTTGCTATAGCGGCCCCGGGTACGCAGTATTTT. Amino acids: CASRVAIAAPGTQYF.